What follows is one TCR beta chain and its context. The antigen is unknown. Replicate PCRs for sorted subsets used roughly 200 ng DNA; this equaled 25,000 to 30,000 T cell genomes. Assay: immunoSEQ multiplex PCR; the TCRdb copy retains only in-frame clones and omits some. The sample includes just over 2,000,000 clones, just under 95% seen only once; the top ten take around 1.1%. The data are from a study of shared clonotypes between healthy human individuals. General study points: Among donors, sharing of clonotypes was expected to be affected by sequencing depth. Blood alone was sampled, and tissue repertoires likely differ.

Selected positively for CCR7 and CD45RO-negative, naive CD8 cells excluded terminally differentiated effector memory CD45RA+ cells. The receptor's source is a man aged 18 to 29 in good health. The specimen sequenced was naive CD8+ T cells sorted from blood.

The CDR3 reads CAISGGTSENLAKNIQYF. The DNA of the CDR3 is TGTGCCATCAGCGGGGGGACTAGCGAGAACCTAGCCAAAAACATTCAGTACTTC. The gene calls are TRBV10-3 and TRBJ2-4; 10 nucleotides align to TRBD2. The CDR3 has 18 residues. Germline V CDR1 and CDR2: ENHRY, SYGVKD. Unmatched junction bases numbered 11, after V lost 6 bases and J lost 0 bases.